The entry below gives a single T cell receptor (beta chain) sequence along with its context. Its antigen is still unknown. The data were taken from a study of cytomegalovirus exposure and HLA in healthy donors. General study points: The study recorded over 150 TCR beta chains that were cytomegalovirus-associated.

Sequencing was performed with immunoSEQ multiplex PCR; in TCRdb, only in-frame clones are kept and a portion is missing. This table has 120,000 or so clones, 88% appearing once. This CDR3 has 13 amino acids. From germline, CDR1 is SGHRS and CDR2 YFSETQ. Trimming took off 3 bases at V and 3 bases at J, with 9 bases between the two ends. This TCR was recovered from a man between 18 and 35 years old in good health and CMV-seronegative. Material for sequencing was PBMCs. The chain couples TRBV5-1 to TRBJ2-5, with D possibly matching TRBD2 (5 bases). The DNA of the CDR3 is TGCGCCAGCAGCTCATGGGGAGAAGAGACCCAGTACTTC. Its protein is CASSSWGEETQYF.